The rows below give T cell receptor beta chains drawn from one sample of a study of cytomegalovirus exposure and HLA in healthy donors. Measured with immunoSEQ multiplex PCR; TCRdb has only the in-frame clones, and not every one. The sample shows some 180,000 clones, 75% to 85% of them seen only once. Sequenced: PBMCs. Receptors were obtained from a young man in good health and CMV-seronegative. CDR3s leave out the opening cysteine and the closing phenylalanine or tryptophan. Where a row states a size, it is once, few, many or the class of an expanded clone; other rows omit it.

v_call | clone_size | cdr3_aa
TRBV18 | few | ASSRDRVSYNEQF
TRBV2 | . | ASSADRIAKNIQY
TRBV5-4 | . | ASRRATDSQETQY
TRBV6-6 | . | ASLGGLENEQF
TRBV2 | . | ASSVAGHQPQH
TRBV20-1 | . | TPGERAEAF
TRBV6-5 | . | ASSYSRTGVNEQF
TRBV6-5 | . | ASSRGTGNTEAF
TRBV5-1 | . | ASSLGLAGVNEQF
TRBV2 | . | ASSERLGTPNEKLF
TRBV15 | . | ATSSPEGHNNEKLF
TRBV2 | . | ASAGQGHSGNTIY
TRBV7-3 | . | ASSLKALSSYNEQF
TRBV10-3 | . | AISDVFSNQPQH
TRBV27 | . | ASSRPGKNYGYT
TRBV30 | . | AWSVAEQQF
TRBV6-1 | . | ASRVQQETQY
TRBV9 | . | ASSVNGISTDTQY
TRBV7-2 | . | ASRQPAGAGINEQF
TRBV2 | . | ASSGTGGSGYT
TRBV2 | . | AMTVGGGYGYT
TRBV2 | . | ASSPTLVGLSNQPQH
TRBV9 | . | ASSYRANYGYT
TRBV2 | once | ASSWDNSGNTIY
TRBV18 | . | ASATGHLNSPLH
TRBV7-9 | . | ASSLGSVNYEQY
TRBV2 | . | ASSDGGRGSYEQY